The present entry profiles one T cell receptor (beta chain) with its context. Its antigen is not identified. A read error may account for a junction end that differs from germline. A modified ARM-PCR protocol with three rounds of nested PCR amplified TCRbeta. From the multiplex PCR reads, TCRdb called clonotypes with MiXCR, one entry per CDR3 protein. Counted here are approximately 80,000 distinct CDR3 sequences, 80% to 90% occurring once; the ten biggest clones make up 50% to 65%. The data stem from a study of tumor and adjacent non-tumor tissue in lung cancer. General study points: In normal lung, the top 100 clones were significantly more dominant than in tumor. Tumor TCR diversity, when higher, was linked to shorter survival.

This sample's RNA came from whole unsorted tissue. The normal lung tissue was taken more than 3 cm from the tumor edge. The CDR3 is made up of 18 amino acids. Germline V gene sequence: CDR1 LGHNT, CDR2 FRNRAP. Sequencing was carried out using distant non-tumor lung tissue. The receptor was derived from a man aged 60 to 75 with non-small cell lung cancer. The rearrangement links TRBV12-5 to TRBJ2-6, with D possibly matching TRBD2 (5 bases). The CDR3 spells CVSGPQTGGSSGANVLTF. In DNA form, the CDR3 reads TGTGTTAGTGGTCCCCAGACGGGTGGGAGTTCTGGGGCCAACGTCCTGACTTTC. The variable domain in full, completed from reference TRBV12-5 and TRBJ2-6, reads DARVTQTPRHKVTEMGQEVTMRCQPILGHNTVFWYRQTMMQGLELLAYFRNRAPLDDSGMPKDRFSAEMPDATLATLKIQPSEPRDSAVYFCVSGPQTGGSSGANVLTFGAGSRLTVL.